The text below deals with one T cell receptor (beta chain). Its specificity is not known. This sample was included in a study of T cells in Graves' hyperthyroidism and ophthalmopathy. The study's findings and limits: Ophthalmopathy was distinguished from stable hyperthyroidism by 13 V-J signatures.

TCR beta CDR3 regions were amplified from RNA transcripts. Carried out on the TCR CDR3, a first-round RT-PCR used the HTBI primer set. One entry per CDR3 protein, called by TCRdb with MiXCR from the multiplex PCR reads. The sample carries approximately 600,000 distinct CDR3 sequences, around 16% recorded once. The authors took PBMCs from roughly 10 ml fresh peripheral blood. This receptor was obtained from a woman aged 25 to 39 with Graves' hyperthyroidism. Sequenced sample: blood.

CDR3 in amino acids: CASTPRDTRTYNEQFF. Here the CDR3 DNA reads TGTGCCAGCACCCCCCGGGATACCCGGACCTACAATGAGCAGTTCTTC. V is TRBV28 and J is TRBJ2-1; tentative D call: TRBD2 (5 bases). The CDR3 loop spans 16 amino acids. Trimming left V 7 bases short and J 2 bases short, with 18 bases between. Germline CDR1 and CDR2: MDHEN and SYDVKM.